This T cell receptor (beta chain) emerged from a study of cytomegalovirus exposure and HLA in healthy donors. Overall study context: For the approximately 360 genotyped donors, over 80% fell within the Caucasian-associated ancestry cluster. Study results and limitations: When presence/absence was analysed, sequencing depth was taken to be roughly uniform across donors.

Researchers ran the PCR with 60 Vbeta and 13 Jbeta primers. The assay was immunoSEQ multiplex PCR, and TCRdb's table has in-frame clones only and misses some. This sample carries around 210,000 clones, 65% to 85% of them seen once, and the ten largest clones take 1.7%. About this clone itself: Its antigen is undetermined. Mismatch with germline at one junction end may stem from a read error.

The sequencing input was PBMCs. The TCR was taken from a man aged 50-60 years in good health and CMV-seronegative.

CDR3 nucleotides: TGTGCCAGCAGCTACCCGACAGGGGGGGACGAGCGGTACTTC. Amino acids: CASSYPTGGDERYF. This chain links TRBV5-4 with TRBJ2-7, with 9 bases aligning to TRBD1. Germline-derived CDR1 and CDR2 are SGHNT and YYREEE (reference sequence). The CDR3 covers 14 residues.